This TCR beta chain was recorded in a study of PD-L1 blockade in urothelial cancer. Background on the study: Males with bladder-origin urothelial cancer made up about 85% of the roughly 29 patients. Chemotherapy regimens numbering 0 to 3 had been given to patients. T cells were counted in tumor samples, and the median count was around 1,500. Study findings and constraints: For patients with durable benefit, tumor-infiltrating T lymphocytes were more numerous.

CDR3 length: 16 amino acids. Trimming removed 3 bases at V and 0 bases at J, with 12 bases between. Germline CDR1 reads MGHRA; CDR2 reads YSYEKL. Details on this clone: Its cognate antigen is unknown.

TCRdb keeps only in-frame clones here, not all; method: immunoSEQ multiplex PCR. The sample holds 2,500 or so clones; over 35% are singletons and the top ten take approximately 19%. The sequence derives from a man between 60 and 70 years old with urothelial cancer. The chain links TRBV4-1 to TRBJ2-4; a weak D match, TRBD2 (6 bases). The specimen was tumor tissue, collected before atezolizumab (anti-PD-L1) treatment. DNA for the CDR3: TGCGCCAGCAGCCACTCGGGGGATCTAGCCAAAAACATTCAGTACTTC. This translates into CASSHSGDLAKNIQYF.